These 7 T cell receptor beta chains came from one sample sequenced in a study of blood T cell repertoires in COVID-19. Sequenced by immunoSEQ multiplex PCR; TCRdb stores in-frame clones only, minus some. The sample holds 85,000 to 100,000 clones, 65% to 90% seen once. The sample consisted of peripheral blood. The receptors here all came from a man aged 55 to 69 with acute or convalescent COVID-19.

The chain uses TRBV5-1 and TRBJ1-6; D is unresolved. The CDR3 sequence is 14 residues long. V was trimmed by 0 bases and J by 6 bases, leaving 7 bases between them. Germline assignment: CDR1 SGHRS and CDR2 YFSETQ. The CDR3 DNA follows: TGCGCCAGCAGCTTGGCTGGCTCTAATTCACCCCTCCACTTT. Translating gives CASSLAGSNSPLHF.

The chain has TRBV4-2 and TRBJ2-1; 10 nucleotides agree with TRBD2. V was clipped by 3 bases and J by 5 bases; unmatched bases: 7. This CDR3 spans 16 amino acids. Germline CDR1 LGHNA, CDR2 YNFKEQ. CDR3 DNA sequence: TGTGCCAGCAGCCATGATGGGACTAGCGCTCACAATGAGCAGTTCTTC. This sequence encodes CASSHDGTSAHNEQFF.

V and J are TRBV12-3 or TRBV12-4 and TRBJ2-3; TRBD1 might be the D (6 bases). V gave up 6 bases and J gave up 2 bases, with 9 bases separating them. The CDR3 is made up of 13 amino acids. Written as DNA, the CDR3 is TGTGCCAGCAGACAGGGACACACAGATACGCAGTATTTT. It translates to CASRQGHTDTQYF.

The sample holds one count of this clone. V is TRBV19 and J is TRBJ1-6; 10 bases map to TRBD1. This CDR3 contains 14 residues. Per the germline V gene, CDR1 is LNHDA and CDR2 is SQIVND (reference sequence). Trimming removed 5 bases from V and 13 bases from J; junction bases left unmatched: 8. The CDR3 coding sequence is TGTGCCAGTAGTTTGGGACAGGGGACCTTCCCCCTCCACTTT. It yields the protein CASSLGQGTFPLHF.

The J gene is TRBJ2-3, the V gene TRBV4-3; 7 bases agree with TRBD2. CDR3 length equals 17 residues. Trimming removed 0 bases from V and 6 bases from J; junction bases left unmatched: 12. CDR1 and CDR2 (germline): LGHNA, YSLEER. This chain's CDR3 is CASSQDPKGSSGDTQYF. CDR3 DNA: TGCGCCAGCAGCCAAGATCCCAAGGGGTCTAGCGGCGATACGCAGTATTTT.

This clone was counted only a few times. The chain links TRBV5-1 to TRBJ2-3; 10 nucleotides align to TRBD1. CDR1 is SGHRS, CDR2 YFSETQ, per germline. V was clipped by 4 bases and J by 3 bases; unmatched bases: 11. This CDR3 is built from 17 residues. CDR3 in amino acids: CASSPRRGQGMTDTQYF. Written as DNA, the CDR3 is TGCGCCAGCAGCCCCCGGAGGGGACAGGGGATGACAGATACGCAGTATTTT.

This chain connects TRBV11-2 to TRBJ2-2; D might be TRBD2 (6 bases). Deletions cut 0 bases from V and 6 bases from J, with 14 bases between. The CDR3 extends over 16 amino acids. In germline, CDR1 is SGHAT, CDR2 FQNNGV. The DNA for the CDR3 is TGTGCCAGCAGCTTAGATCGACTAGTAATGGCCGGGGAGCTGTTTTTT. Translating it yields CASSLDRLVMAGELFF.